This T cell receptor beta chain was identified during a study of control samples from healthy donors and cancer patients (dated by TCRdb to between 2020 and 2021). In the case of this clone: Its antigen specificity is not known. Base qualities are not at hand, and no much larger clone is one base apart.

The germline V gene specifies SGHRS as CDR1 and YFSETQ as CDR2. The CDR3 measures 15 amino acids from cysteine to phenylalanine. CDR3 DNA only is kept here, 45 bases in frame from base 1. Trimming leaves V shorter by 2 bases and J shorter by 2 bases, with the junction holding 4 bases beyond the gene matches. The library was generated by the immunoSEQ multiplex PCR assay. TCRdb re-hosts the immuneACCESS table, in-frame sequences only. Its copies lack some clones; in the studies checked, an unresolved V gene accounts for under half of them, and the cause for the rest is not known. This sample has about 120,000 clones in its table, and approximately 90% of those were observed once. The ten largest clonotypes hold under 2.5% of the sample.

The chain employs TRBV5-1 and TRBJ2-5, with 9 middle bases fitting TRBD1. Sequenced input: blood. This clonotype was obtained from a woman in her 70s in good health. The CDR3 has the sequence CASSFTGGWQETQYF. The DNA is TGCGCCAGCAGCTTCACAGGGGGCTGGCAAGAGACCCAGTACTTC.